The rows below give T cell receptor beta chains drawn from one sample of a study of T cells in Graves' hyperthyroidism and ophthalmopathy. TCRdb independently ran MiXCR on the multiplex PCR reads; one entry per CDR3 protein. The sample includes just over 550,000 distinct CDR3 sequences, about 43% of them seen just once. The sequenced sample consisted of peripheral blood or thyroid tissue (not recorded which). These receptors all stem from a woman in her late teens or twenties with Graves' hyperthyroidism. Each CDR3 is given with its conserved first and last residue. Each record gives: J gene, clone size, V gene, D gene, CDR3 DNA, CDR3 protein. A D gene is named only where the DNA matches it firmly. Rows give clone size only sometimes, using once, few, many, or a class for an expanded clone.

>TRBJ2-1|few|TRBV29-1|-
TGCAGCGGGGGAGATGAGCAGTTCTTC
CSGGDEQFF
>TRBJ2-5|-|TRBV7-8|-
TGTGCCAGCAGCTGGCGGTTTCAAGAGACCCAGTACTTC
CASSWRFQETQYF
>TRBJ1-6|-|TRBV6-2/TRBV6-3|TRBD1
TGTGCCAGCAGTTACGCCGGGACAGCGTGGTGGAATTCACCCCTCCACTTT
CASSYAGTAWWNSPLHF
>TRBJ1-5|-|TRBV5-4|-
TGTGCCAGCAGCCGGAACAGGGAAGGCAATCAGCCCCAGCATTTT
CASSRNREGNQPQHF
>TRBJ1-1|once|TRBV12-5|-
TGTGCTAGTGGTTTGGGACAGTTGAACACTGAAGCTTTCTTT
CASGLGQLNTEAFF
>TRBJ1-1|many|TRBV7-3|TRBD1
TGTGCCAGCAGCTATCCGGGACAGGGACGGACTGAAGCTTTCTTT
CASSYPGQGRTEAFF
>TRBJ2-1|-|TRBV29-1|-
TGCAGCGTTGGAATGGGACGCGATGAGCAGTTCTTC
CSVGMGRDEQFF
>TRBJ1-2|many|TRBV19|-
TGTGCCAGTAGTATACGGTCCTATGGCTACACCTTC
CASSIRSYGYTF
>TRBJ2-7|-|TRBV5-1|TRBD2
TGCGCCAGCAGCTCCGGGACTAGCGGGGCCGAGCAGTACTTC
CASSSGTSGAEQYF
>TRBJ2-5|-|TRBV7-2|TRBD2
TGTGCCAGCAGCCAAGATGGCCCTAGCGGAGAGGGCCAGTACTTC
CASSQDGPSGEGQYF
>TRBJ1-4|few|TRBV5-1|-
TGCGCCAGCAGCTTGGCCCTAGGGGATGAAAAACTGTTTTTT
CASSLALGDEKLFF
>TRBJ1-6|-|TRBV5-1|TRBD1
TGCGCCAGCAGCACCGGGACAGGGAATTCACCCCTCCACTTT
CASSTGTGNSPLHF
>TRBJ1-5|-|TRBV2|TRBD1
TGTGCCAGCAGTACAGGGGTTGGTCAGCCCCAGCATTTT
CASSTGVGQPQHF
>TRBJ1-1|-|TRBV19|-
TGTGCCAGTAGTATAGCGACATACCTGGCCCCTGAAGCTTTCTTT
CASSIATYLAPEAFF
>TRBJ2-5|few|TRBV12-3/TRBV12-4|TRBD2
TGTGCCAGCAGTGAGGGACTAGCGGAAGAGACCCAGTACTTC
CASSEGLAEETQYF
>TRBJ1-3|few|TRBV4-3|TRBD1
TGCGCCAGCAGCCCAGCTAGGACAGGGGTTTTGAACACCATATATTTT
CASSPARTGVLNTIYF
>TRBJ1-4|many|TRBV29-1|-
TGCAGCGTTGTTGGGGTTACTAATGAAAAACTGTTTTTT
CSVVGVTNEKLFF
>TRBJ1-3|few|TRBV5-4|-
TGTGCCAGCAGCATGGACCCGGGGACTAACACCATATATTTT
CASSMDPGTNTIYF
>TRBJ1-2|-|TRBV2|-
TGTGCCAGCAGGCCAGGGACAGGCTACACCTTC
CASRPGTGYTF
>TRBJ2-5|many|TRBV7-9|TRBD1
TGTGCCAGCAGCCCGAGGACAGGGCAAGAGACCCAGTACTTC
CASSPRTGQETQYF
>TRBJ1-6|-|TRBV15|-
TGTGCCACCAGCCGAGAGGCAGGGGATAATTCACCCCTCCACTTT
CATSREAGDNSPLHF
>TRBJ1-2|-|TRBV24-1|-
TGTGCCACCAGTGATGCGGGTCACTATGGCTACACCTTC
CATSDAGHYGYTF
>TRBJ2-5|-|TRBV11-2|-
TGTGCCAGCAGCCCACCCTCCGGGACGGAGACCCAGTACTTC
CASSPPSGTETQYF
>TRBJ2-7|-|TRBV29-1|-
TGCAGCGCCATGCCTGGCGGCGGGGAGCAGTACTTC
CSAMPGGGEQYF
>TRBJ2-5|few|TRBV2|-
TGTGCCAGCAGAGATGAGGGTAGAACCCAGTACTTC
CASRDEGRTQYF
>TRBJ2-5|-|TRBV7-3|TRBD2
TGTGCCAGCAGCACAAGCGGGGGGTCATGGGAGACCCAGTACTTC
CASSTSGGSWETQYF
>TRBJ1-2|few|TRBV7-9|-
TGTGCCAGCAGCCTGGAGGGGTTGGGAGGCTACACCTTC
CASSLEGLGGYTF
>TRBJ1-1|-|TRBV14|-
TGTGCCAGCAGAGTTTTGGTGAACACTGAAGCTTTCTTT
CASRVLVNTEAFF
>TRBJ1-4|-|TRBV7-8|TRBD1
TGTGCCAGCAGCATGACAGGGACGCGCGAAAAACTGTTTTTT
CASSMTGTREKLFF
>TRBJ2-7|many|TRBV24-1|TRBD2
TGTGCCACCGGGGGGGGAGACTCCTACGAGCAGTACTTC
CATGGGDSYEQYF
>TRBJ2-6|-|TRBV19|TRBD1
TGTGCCAGTAGTAAACGGACAGGGGCTGGGGCCAACGTCCTGACTTTC
CASSKRTGAGANVLTF
>TRBJ1-5|once|TRBV29-1|TRBD1
TGCAGCTTAGGACAGGGGCAGCCCCAGCATTTT
CSLGQGQPQHF
>TRBJ2-7|-|TRBV14|-
TGTGCCAGCAGCCAACCAGGGAACGAGCAGTACTTC
CASSQPGNEQYF
>TRBJ1-2|-|TRBV25-1|-
TGTGCCAGCAGCACCGATAACTATGGCTACACCTTC
CASSTDNYGYTF
>TRBJ2-3|-|TRBV11-3|-
TGTGCCAGCAGCTTAGGTGGCGCAGATACGCAGTATTTT
CASSLGGADTQYF
>TRBJ2-7|-|TRBV24-1|TRBD2
TGTGCCACCAGTGCTAGAGGAGAGGCGGGAGACCACGAGCAGTACTTC
CATSARGEAGDHEQYF
>TRBJ1-1|-|TRBV7-8|TRBD1
TGTGCCAGCAGCGTCCGGGACAGGGTGAGCCCTGAAGCTTTCTTT
CASSVRDRVSPEAFF
>TRBJ1-1|few|TRBV20-1|-
TGCAGTGCTCCCAGGGGTCCGGCTGAAGCTTTCTTT
CSAPRGPAEAFF
>TRBJ2-6|few|TRBV14|TRBD1
TGTGCCAGCAGCCGCCGGGACAGGGGCTCTGGGGCCAACGTCCTGACTTTC
CASSRRDRGSGANVLTF
>TRBJ2-3|-|TRBV29-1|-
TGCAGCGTTGTCGGGACTGGCACAGATACGCAGTATTTT
CSVVGTGTDTQYF
>TRBJ2-7|once|TRBV24-1|-
TGTGCCACCAGTAAGCAGGGCTACGAGCAGTACTTC
CATSKQGYEQYF